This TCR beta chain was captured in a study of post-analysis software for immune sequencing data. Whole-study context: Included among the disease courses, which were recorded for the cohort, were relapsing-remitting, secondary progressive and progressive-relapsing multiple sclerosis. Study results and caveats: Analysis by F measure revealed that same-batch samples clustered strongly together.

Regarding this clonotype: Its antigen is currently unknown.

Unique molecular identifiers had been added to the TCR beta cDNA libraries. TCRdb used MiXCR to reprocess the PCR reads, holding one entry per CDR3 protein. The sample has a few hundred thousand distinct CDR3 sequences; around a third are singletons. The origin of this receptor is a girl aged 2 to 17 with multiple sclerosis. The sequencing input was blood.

The CDR3 DNA reads TGCGCCAGCAGCTTGGCGGGACAGGGAAATTCACCCCTCCACTTT. Residues: CASSLAGQGNSPLHF. The chain recombines TRBV5-1 with TRBJ1-6; 9 bases match TRBD1. V trimming: 0 bases; J trimming: 7 bases; junction bases outside the gene matches: 2. The CDR3 covers 15 residues. Germline CDR1 SGHRS, CDR2 YFSETQ.